Listed here are 6 T cell receptor beta chains from one sample, sequenced in a study of T cell responses to AZD1222 COVID-19 vaccine. TCRdb's copy holds only in-frame clones and misses some; the assay was immunoSEQ multiplex PCR. Among 110,000 or so clones listed, roughly 80% were seen once. The sequences come from peripheral blood, collected on day 0 of AZD1222 vaccination. The origin of the receptors is an adult in good health.

V is TRBV19 and J is TRBJ2-1, with 7 bases identical to TRBD2. The J segment lost 6 bases and the V segment lost 4 bases, leaving 9 bases of the junction unmatched. The CDR3 spans 15 residues. In germline, CDR1 is LNHDA, CDR2 SQIVND (reference sequence). This CDR3 reads CASSTGRPGGNEQFF. The CDR3 DNA sequence: TGTGCCAGTAGTACGGGCCGCCCGGGGGGCAATGAGCAGTTCTTC.

This clone occurred once. This sequence joins TRBV4-3 and TRBJ2-2; 9 bases agree with TRBD1. The V segment lost 4 bases and the J segment 4 bases; nucleotides outside the gene matches: 13. Germline lookup yields CDR1 LGHNA and CDR2 YSLEER. The CDR3 extends over 18 amino acids. In DNA, the CDR3 is TGCGCCAGCAGCCGAGGAAGACCAGGGACAGGGACCACCGGGGAGCTGTTTTTT. Its protein is CASSRGRPGTGTTGELFF.

CDR3 bases: TGTGCCAGCAGCCAATGGGGGACAGGGGAGAGCTATGGCTACACCTTC. This sequence encodes CASSQWGTGESYGYTF. The J gene is TRBJ1-2, the V gene TRBV3-1 (or the pseudogene TRBV3-2); 10 bases agree with TRBD1. The CDR3 has 16 amino acids. Germline V gene sequence: CDR1 LGHDT, CDR2 YNNKEL (reference sequence). J was trimmed by 4 bases and V by 2 bases; bases with no gene match: 7.

This clone was observed a few times. This chain uses TRBV7-3 with TRBJ2-1; 11 bases align to TRBD2. The CDR3 loop spans 16 amino acids. Per germline, CDR1 SGHTA and CDR2 FQGTGA. The V segment lost 1 base and the J segment 7 bases; nucleotides outside the gene matches: 6. As DNA, the CDR3 is TGTGCCAGCAGCTTAATTGCTAGCGGGGGGATAAATGAGCAGTTCTTC. Protein sequence: CASSLIASGGINEQFF.

The chain recombines TRBV5-6 with TRBJ2-3; D possibly matches TRBD1 or TRBD2 (5 bases each). There are 16 residues in the CDR3. Germline CDR1 and CDR2: SGHDT and YYEEEE. Between the trimmed V and J ends, which lost 1 base and 7 bases, there was a span of 19 bases. The CDR3 coding sequence is TGTGCCAGCAGCTTGTGGAGAGGGGTCACCCAGAATACGCAGTATTTT. This codes for CASSLWRGVTQNTQYF.

This clone has a handful of counts. The V gene is TRBV7-9, the J gene TRBJ1-3, with a possible D match to TRBD1 (5 bases). The V end was cut by 5 bases, the J end by 0 bases, with 14 bases between. This CDR3 is 16 amino acids long. Per germline, CDR1 SEHNR and CDR2 FQNEAQ (reference sequence). The CDR3 spells CASSDSGANSGNTIYF. The CDR3 DNA sequence: TGTGCCAGCAGCGACAGCGGGGCCAACTCTGGAAACACCATATATTTT.